The rows below give T cell receptor beta chains drawn from one sample of a study of blood T cell repertoires in COVID-19. Clones were sequenced by immunoSEQ multiplex PCR, and TCRdb holds only the in-frame ones, with some missing. Of 40,000 or so clones listed, 88% are singletons. Sequencing was done on a sample of peripheral blood. All receptors come from a human donor in a cohort sampled during active COVID-19. CDR3s include the opening cysteine and the closing phenylalanine or tryptophan. Each record gives: clone size, V gene, J gene, D gene, CDR3 DNA, CDR3 protein. The D gene is left open where the match is weak. Not every row has a clone size; where given, it reads once, few, many or a size class.

-	TRBV9	TRBJ2-7	TRBD1	TGTGCCAGCAGCGAACAGGGGACAGGTAACGAGCAGTACTTC	CASSEQGTGNEQYF
-	TRBV19	TRBJ2-3	TRBD2	TGTGCCAGTAGTGGACATAGCGGCGGGGGGCGCCCCGATACGCAGTATTTT	CASSGHSGGGRPDTQYF
-	TRBV4-1	TRBJ1-6	-	TGCGCCAGCAGCCAAGATCGGGGGACCGCTTCACCCCTCCACTTT	CASSQDRGTASPLHF
-	TRBV4-1	TRBJ2-7	-	TGCGCCAGCAGCCAAGAAGGTACCCTAGTAGTGCGGGAGCAGTACTTC	CASSQEGTLVVREQYF
once	TRBV10-3	TRBJ2-7	-	TGTGCCATCAGTGATAACGGCGAGCAGTACTTC	CAISDNGEQYF
-	TRBV7-8	TRBJ2-3	-	TGTGCCAGCAGCTTAGCCAGAGATACGCAGTATTTT	CASSLARDTQYF
-	TRBV25-1	TRBJ1-4	-	TGTGCCAGCACAGGGTCAACTAATGAAAAACTGTTTTTT	CASTGSTNEKLFF
-	TRBV12-3/TRBV12-4	TRBJ1-5	-	TGTGCCAGCAGTCCTCAGGGCAATCAGCCCCAGCATTTT	CASSPQGNQPQHF
-	TRBV27	TRBJ2-1	-	TGTGCCAGCAGTTCCGGGGTAGGCGACTACAATGAGCAGTTCTTC	CASSSGVGDYNEQFF
-	TRBV6-4	TRBJ2-6	TRBD1	TGTGCCAGCTCGGACAGGGGATCGTCTGGGGCCAACGTCCTGACTTTC	CASSDRGSSGANVLTF
-	TRBV21-1	TRBJ2-2	-	TGTGCCAGCAGCAAAGGGCCAACTAGCGGGAGGGCCAACACCGGGGAGCTGTTTTTT	CASSKGPTSGRANTGELFF
-	TRBV19	TRBJ1-5	TRBD1	TGTGCCAGTATCCAATCAGGGGGCGGCAATCAGCCCCAGCATTTT	CASIQSGGGNQPQHF
-	TRBV5-5	TRBJ2-1	TRBD2	TGTGCCAGCAGCTTCCGACTAGCGGGGTACAATGAGCAGTTCTTC	CASSFRLAGYNEQFF
-	TRBV19	TRBJ2-2	TRBD1	TGTGCCACTCTGGACAGGGGCGAGAGCCTGGGAACCGGGGAGCTGTTTTTT	CATLDRGESLGTGELFF
-	TRBV7-9	TRBJ2-3	TRBD1	TGTGCCAGCAGCTGGGGACAGGGGGCGGATACGCAGTATTTT	CASSWGQGADTQYF
-	TRBV4-2	TRBJ2-7	TRBD2	TGTGCCAGCAGCCAAAGGCCGGGGGGATACGAGCAGTACTTC	CASSQRPGGYEQYF
-	TRBV19	TRBJ2-7	TRBD1	TGTGCCAGTAGTATTGGGACAGGTGACTACGAGCAGTACTTC	CASSIGTGDYEQYF
-	TRBV18	TRBJ1-1	TRBD1	TGTGCCAGCTCACCAGAGGGGGCGGGGAACACTGAAGCTTTCTTT	CASSPEGAGNTEAFF
-	TRBV12-3/TRBV12-4	TRBJ1-6	-	TGTGCCAGCAGTCCTCCCGCGAGGGCCCTCCACTTT	CASSPPARALHF
once	TRBV5-1	TRBJ2-3	-	TGCGCCAGCAGCTTGGACGGGGGTAGCACAGATACGCAGTATTTT	CASSLDGGSTDTQYF